The following is a TCR beta chain sequence with its context. No antigen is known for it. The V segment lost 2 bases and the J segment 3 bases; nucleotides outside the gene matches: 5. Germline assignment: CDR1 MNHEY and CDR2 SVGAGI. The CDR3 consists of 15 residues. The data stem from a study of cytomegalovirus exposure and HLA in healthy donors. General study results and limits: Analysis was carried out at a later point, and it linked a missense DCLRE1C variant to TCR beta V- and J-gene trimming. Certain indistinguishable V segments, among them TRBV6-2 and TRBV6-3, were excluded. Upon later analysis, TCR association rates were observed to vary by HLA locus, being highest for DRB1 and lowest for HLA-C.

Primers: 60 Vbeta forward and 13 Jbeta reverse. Generated by immunoSEQ multiplex PCR, the TCRdb table keeps only in-frame clones and is missing some. The sample contains 150,000 to 180,000 clones, 74% of which appear only once. This TCR came from a man aged 25 to 40 in good health and CMV-seronegative. This chain links TRBV6-5 with TRBJ2-7; TRBD1 agrees at 9 bases. Material for sequencing was PBMCs. CDR3 nucleotide sequence: TGTGCCAGCAGTTACGAAAAGGACAGGGGCTACGAGCAGTACTTC. Residues: CASSYEKDRGYEQYF.